This passage covers 4 T cell receptor beta chains from one sample sequenced in a study of Graves' ophthalmopathy and Graves' hyperthyroidism. As the template, RNA transcripts were used to amplify TCR beta CDR3 regions. HTBI primers served in a first-round RT-PCR, which a second-round multiplex PCR followed. TCRdb analysed the multiplex PCR reads with MiXCR anew, one entry per CDR3 protein. The table shows around 600,000 distinct CDR3 sequences, with 35% to 45% occurring only once. Source material: peripheral blood. The receptors derive from an adult man with Graves' ophthalmopathy.

CDR3 coding DNA: TGTGCCAGCAGTGAACCGCCAACAGGGGGGGGAAAACTGTTTTTT. This gives the protein CASSEPPTGGGKLFF. The chain combines TRBV25-1 with TRBJ1-4, with 8 bases fitting TRBD1. V shed 2 bases, J shed 10 bases, and the junction held 9 bases outside the gene matches. The CDR3 has 15 amino acids. CDR1 MGHDK and CDR2 SYGVNS come from the germline V gene.

This clonotype was observed at least ten times. Compared with germline, one end of the junction differs, possibly owing to a read error. The chain joins TRBV7-9 to TRBJ1-1; TRBD1 might be the D (5 bases). The CDR3 covers 10 residues. Germline CDR1 and CDR2: SEHNR and FQNEAQ (reference sequence). CDR3 in amino acids: CASGGTEAFF. In DNA, the CDR3 is TGCGCCAGCGGGGGAACTGAAGCTTTCTTT. The complete variable domain, with remaining parts taken from reference TRBV7-9 and TRBJ1-1, reads DTGVSQNPRHKITKRGQNVTFRCDPISEHNRLYWYRQTLGQGPEFLTYFQNEAQLEKSRLLSDRFSAERPKGSFSTLEIQRTEQGDSAMYLCASGGTEAFFGQGTRLTVV.

This clonotype was recorded only once. The chain recombines TRBV7-9 with TRBJ2-5; D gene ambiguous. The germline CDR1 and CDR2 sequences are SEHNR and FQNEAQ (reference sequence). There are 18 residues in the CDR3. Trimming removed 2 bases from V and 7 bases from J, with 26 bases in between. The CDR3 nucleotides are TGTGCCAGCAGCTTATCGAGTGGAGCCTACCTACCGGCAGGGACCCAGTACTTC. Residues: CASSLSSGAYLPAGTQYF.

This clonotype was seen ten or more times. The chain is built from TRBV29-1 and TRBJ1-3; the D is unclear. Germline CDR1 reads SQVTM; CDR2 reads ANQGSEA. V lost 4 bases to trimming and J lost 8 bases, with 9 bases between them. This CDR3 has 11 amino acids. In nucleotides, the CDR3 is TGCAGCGTTGTGGTGGGATACACCATATATTTT. This encodes CSVVVGYTIYF.